A single sample is the source of the 3 T cell receptor beta chains below, sequenced in a study of blood T cell repertoires in COVID-19. Using immunoSEQ multiplex PCR, the repertoire was profiled, and TCRdb retains in-frame clones only, with some absent. The profile shows roughly 290,000 clones, around 90% of them singletons. The specimen was PBMCs or T cells enriched from blood (not recorded which). The receptors here all came from a woman aged 18-29 years with acute COVID-19.

The gene calls are TRBV2 and TRBJ2-7; a weak D match, TRBD1 (6 bases). CDR3 size: 11 residues. Per the germline V gene, CDR1 is SNHLY and CDR2 is FYNNEI. Trimming removed 4 bases from V and 5 bases from J, with 6 bases in between. The CDR3 is CASSGGHEQYF. As DNA, the CDR3 is TGTGCCAGCAGTGGGGGGCACGAGCAGTACTTC.

The chain joins TRBV15 to TRBJ1-5; 7 positions match TRBD1. CDR3 length equals 16 residues. Per the germline V gene, CDR1 is LNHNV and CDR2 is YYDKDF (reference sequence). The junction had 8 bases not matched to a gene; V was cut back by 2 bases and J by 4 bases. The DNA of the CDR3 is TGTGCCACCAGCAGACGCCTTAAGACAGGGAATCAGCCCCAGCATTTT. Translating gives CATSRRLKTGNQPQHF.

Turning to this clone: The same CDR3 arises from other DNA sequences in this sample as well. The rearrangement links TRBV7-6 to TRBJ2-7; 8 bases fit TRBD1. After removal of 4 bases from V and 3 bases from J, the junction contained 2 bases not matched to a gene. The CDR3 is 13 residues long. Germline CDR1 reads SGHVS; CDR2 reads FNYEAQ. Here the CDR3 reads CASSSGQVYEQYF. The CDR3 nucleotides are TGTGCCAGCAGCTCGGGACAGGTCTACGAGCAGTACTTC.